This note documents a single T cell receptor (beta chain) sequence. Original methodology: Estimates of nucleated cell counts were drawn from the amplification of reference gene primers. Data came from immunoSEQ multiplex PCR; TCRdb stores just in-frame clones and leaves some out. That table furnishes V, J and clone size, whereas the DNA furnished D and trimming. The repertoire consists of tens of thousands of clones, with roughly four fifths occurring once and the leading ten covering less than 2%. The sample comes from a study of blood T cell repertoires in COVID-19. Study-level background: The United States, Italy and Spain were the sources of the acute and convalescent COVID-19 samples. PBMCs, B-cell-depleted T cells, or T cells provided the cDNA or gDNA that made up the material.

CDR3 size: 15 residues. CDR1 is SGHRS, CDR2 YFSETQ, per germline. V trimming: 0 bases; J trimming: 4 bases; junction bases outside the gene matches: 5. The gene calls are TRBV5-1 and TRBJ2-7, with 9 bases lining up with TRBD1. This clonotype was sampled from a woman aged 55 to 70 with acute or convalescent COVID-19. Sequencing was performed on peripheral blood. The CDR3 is CASSLEPGQGYEQYF. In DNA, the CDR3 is TGCGCCAGCAGCTTGGAACCGGGACAGGGATACGAGCAGTACTTC.